This is a list of T cell receptor beta chains from one sample in a study of cytomegalovirus exposure and HLA in healthy donors. Using immunoSEQ multiplex PCR, the repertoire was profiled, and TCRdb retains in-frame clones only, with some absent. Among around 100,000 clones listed, roughly 85% were seen once. Sequencing used PBMCs. These receptors all come from a man aged 18 to 29 in good health and CMV-seropositive. Both conserved end residues are part of each CDR3. A D gene is named only where the DNA matches it firmly.

J,D,V,CDR3
TRBJ1-1,.,TRBV6-5,CASSSWGRAGTEAFF
TRBJ2-5,TRBD2,TRBV7-9,CASSWGLAGRETQYF
TRBJ2-1,.,TRBV27,CASKKVGGSYNEQFF
TRBJ2-3,TRBD2,TRBV19,CASSTQAGGDTQYF
TRBJ2-3,TRBD1,TRBV7-8,CASSLATGGGFGTDTQYF
TRBJ1-2,.,TRBV28,CASSFLDINYGYTF
TRBJ2-3,.,TRBV27,CASSLERSGAPGAGGPDTQYF
TRBJ2-1,.,TRBV18,CASLRGDNEQFF
TRBJ1-2,TRBD1,TRBV2,CASTTGGPIYGYTF
TRBJ2-3,TRBD1,TRBV2,CASSWTGGTDTQYF
TRBJ1-1,.,TRBV7-3,CASSLNPGMNTEAFF
TRBJ1-2,.,TRBV11-3,CASSLNDDSHNGYTF
TRBJ1-4,.,TRBV28,CASSFDSTNEKLFF
TRBJ2-1,.,TRBV23-1,CASSDGGTTREQFF
TRBJ2-3,TRBD2,TRBV11-3,CASSTRGGLTSTDTQYF
TRBJ2-1,.,TRBV7-2,CASSLSSLRNEQFF
TRBJ2-6,TRBD1,TRBV5-6,CASSRDSSGANVLTF
TRBJ1-1,TRBD1,TRBV5-1,CASSLATTGASTEAFF
TRBJ1-2,.,TRBV29-1,CSAPSSNYGYTF
TRBJ1-1,TRBD1,TRBV18,CASSSGGTDTEAFF
TRBJ1-1,.,TRBV6-5,CASSYNSPNTEAFF
TRBJ1-2,.,TRBV7-9,CASSLDLQGYTF
TRBJ2-7,.,TRBV2,CASSDRESLTSYEQYF
TRBJ2-7,.,TRBV10-1,CASFPWTAYEQYF
TRBJ1-5,TRBD1,TRBV7-2,CASSLIGQGIGPQHF
TRBJ1-5,TRBD1,TRBV10-3,CAISESRGLPQPQHF
TRBJ2-7,.,TRBV5-6,CASSLVGGEQYF
TRBJ2-3,.,TRBV7-9,CASPSGGTDTQYF
TRBJ1-1,.,TRBV18,CASSARRVVGNTEAFF